This TCR beta chain emerged from a study of CD8 T cell repertoires and HIV-1 epitope variants. Study context: Twenty-five autologous and known Gag and Nef epitope variant peptides each stimulated T cells separately. Controls included no peptide, Ebola AY9 epitope, and a CMV, EBV, flu pool. IL-2, IL-7 and IL-15 were added on days 3 and 7 of roughly ten-day cultures. The study, taken as a whole, reports: Nef KF9 drew four or five clonotypes and HW9 one, without TAALDMSHF responses.

The table came from immunoSEQ multiplex PCR; TCRdb's copy has only in-frame clones and leaves some out. The repertoire holds roughly 5,000 clones, about 67% seen once, with around 40% in the top ten. Remarks on this clone: Its target is unknown.

The V gene lost 4 bases and the J gene lost 3 bases, with 13 bases spanning the gap. The length of the CDR3 is 13 residues. CDR1 is GTSNPN, CDR2 SVGIG, per germline (reference sequence). This TCR derives from a male donor with HIV. The J gene is TRBJ2-7, the V gene TRBV30; D is perhaps TRBD1 (7 bases). Material for sequencing was cultured CD8+ T cells derived from PBMCs. The DNA for the CDR3 is TGTGCCTGGATGTCAGGGGGGTTCTACGAGCAGTACTTC. It is translated as CAWMSGGFYEQYF.